This T cell receptor beta chain was identified during a study of neurological immune-mediated disorders (dated by TCRdb to between 2019 and 2020). Some background on the complete study: Of the approximately 34 multiple sclerosis patients, some 30 had relapsing-remitting MS and 3 had secondary progressive MS. The cohort included 60 to 75 subjects: around 15 with HAM/TSP, some 35 with multiple sclerosis, and roughly 20 healthy controls. The approximately 110 TCR-beta libraries covered PBMC samples along with longitudinal samples, technical triplicates, and paired sorted CD4+ and CD8+ T-cell subsets. Peripheral blood TCR-beta repertoires from patients with HTLV-I-associated myelopathy (HAM/TSP), patients with multiple sclerosis, and healthy controls were compared in the study using UMI-based sequencing.

For unsorted PBMC libraries, 2 million PBMCs were used after storage in RNAlater at -80 degrees C until RNA extraction. Multiple sclerosis patients were enrolled in a US clinical protocol evaluating disease progression by magnetic resonance imaging. Peripheral blood underwent Ficoll-Hypaque density gradient centrifugation to isolate PBMCs, which were then cryopreserved in liquid nitrogen. cDNA synthesis used template-switch 5'RACE with a primer carrying a 10-nucleotide random unique molecular identifier tagging each TCR transcript. Every sequencing run yielded over 190 million TCR-beta sequences covering 15-18 subjects. The RNeasy kit was used for extraction of total RNA. TCR-beta VDJ regions were amplified with primers for the TCR constant region and the 5'RACE anchor, using the KAPA Real-time Library Amplification kit. A first PCR added sample indexes and Illumina adaptors, after which a second PCR increased the library yield. After Ampure bead purification, the roughly 650 bp TCR product was size-selected on a 2% E-gel SizeSelection system. Before pooling, library quality was assessed on a Bioanalyzer, concentration was determined with Qubit, and library quantification was performed with the Kapa Library Quantification kit. Libraries were sequenced paired-end 2 x 150 bp on an Illumina HiSeq 2500. To increase sequence diversity, about 25-31% phiX was spiked into each library pool. In the source study's methods: The quality-filtered reads were processed with the UMI-based MiGEC pipeline, whose error correction step removed more than 80% of the raw TCR sequences. IMGT germline references were used for aligning VDJ genes, and each clonotype was defined as a unique CDR3 amino acid sequence together with its V-J genes. Clonal expansion, Shannon diversity and CDR3 relatedness (CalcPairwiseDistances, ClusterSamples) were evaluated with VDJtools, and phylogenetic trees were built with CLCbio workbench. Clones with at least 8 unique UMIs were defined as expanded, with this threshold being based on coefficient-of-variation modelling across technical triplicates. TCRdb trimmed public reads at Q25 via fastp, called clones via MiXCR and kept in-frame beta chains. Every distinct CDR3 protein forms one entry, paired with its most common genes and DNA. The V and J calls were not made by the authors but by TCRdb's processing. This sample is represented by around 66,000 distinct CDR3 sequences; approximately 5% of them were singletons. The ten biggest clones cover 2% to 2.5% of the sample.

This clonotype came up many times. Its binding antigen is unknown. Relative to the germline gene, one junction end is altered; a read error may explain this. The paper as a whole reports these results and caveats: Expanded clones from different subjects shared no identical CDR3 amino acid sequences, which suggests that TCR-beta repertoires were private in all groups. The MS cluster showed no association with clinical or MRI features, and the authors stated that larger cohorts are needed. In phylogenetic analysis, the repertoires of 18 of 34 MS patients grouped into a cluster of related CDR3 sequences, which suggests a possible signature at the repertoire level. TCR clonal expansion was greatest in HAM/TSP patients and smallest in MS patients, who ranked below even healthy controls.

The CDR3 runs 14 amino acids, cysteine and phenylalanine included. CDR3 DNA only is kept here, 42 bases in frame from base 1. Per the germline V gene, SGHTA is the CDR1 and FQGNSA is the CDR2. The sample was PBMCs. The clonotype originates from a woman between 65 and 79 years old with multiple sclerosis. The chain is encoded by TRBV7-2 joined to TRBJ1-1; the D segment could be TRBD1, given 6 matching bases. The CDR3 region reads CASTLQGSTTEAFF. The DNA sequence follows: TGTGCCAGCACCTTACAGGGCTCGACCACTGAAGCTTTCTTT.